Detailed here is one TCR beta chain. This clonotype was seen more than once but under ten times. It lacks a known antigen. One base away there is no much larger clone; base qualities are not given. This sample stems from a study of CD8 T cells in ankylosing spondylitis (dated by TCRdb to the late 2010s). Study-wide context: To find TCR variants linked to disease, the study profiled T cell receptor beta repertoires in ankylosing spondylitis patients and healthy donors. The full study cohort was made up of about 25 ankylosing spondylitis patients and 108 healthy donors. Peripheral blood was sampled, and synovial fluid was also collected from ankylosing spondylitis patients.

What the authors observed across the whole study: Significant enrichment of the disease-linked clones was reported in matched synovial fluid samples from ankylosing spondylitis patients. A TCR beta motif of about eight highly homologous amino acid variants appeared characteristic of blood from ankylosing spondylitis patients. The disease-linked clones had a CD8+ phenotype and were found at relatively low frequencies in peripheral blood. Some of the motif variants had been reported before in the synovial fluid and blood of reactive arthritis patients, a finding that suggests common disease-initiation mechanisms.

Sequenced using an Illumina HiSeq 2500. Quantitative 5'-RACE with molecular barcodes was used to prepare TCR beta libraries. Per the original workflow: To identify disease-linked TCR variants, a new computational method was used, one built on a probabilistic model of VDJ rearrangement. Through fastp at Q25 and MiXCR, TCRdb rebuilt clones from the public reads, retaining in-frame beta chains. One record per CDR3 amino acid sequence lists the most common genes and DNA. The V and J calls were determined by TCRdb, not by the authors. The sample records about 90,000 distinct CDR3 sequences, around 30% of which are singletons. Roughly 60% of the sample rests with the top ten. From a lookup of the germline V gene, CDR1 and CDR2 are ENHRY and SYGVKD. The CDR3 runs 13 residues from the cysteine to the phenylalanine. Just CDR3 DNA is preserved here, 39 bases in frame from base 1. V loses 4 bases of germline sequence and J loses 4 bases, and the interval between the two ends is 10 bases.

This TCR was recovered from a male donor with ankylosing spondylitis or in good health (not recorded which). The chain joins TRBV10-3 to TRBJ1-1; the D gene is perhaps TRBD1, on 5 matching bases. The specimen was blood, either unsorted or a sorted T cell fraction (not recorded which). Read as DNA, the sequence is TGTGCCATCAGTGCTGAGGGGCGCACTGAAGCTTTCTTT. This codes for CAISAEGRTEAFF.